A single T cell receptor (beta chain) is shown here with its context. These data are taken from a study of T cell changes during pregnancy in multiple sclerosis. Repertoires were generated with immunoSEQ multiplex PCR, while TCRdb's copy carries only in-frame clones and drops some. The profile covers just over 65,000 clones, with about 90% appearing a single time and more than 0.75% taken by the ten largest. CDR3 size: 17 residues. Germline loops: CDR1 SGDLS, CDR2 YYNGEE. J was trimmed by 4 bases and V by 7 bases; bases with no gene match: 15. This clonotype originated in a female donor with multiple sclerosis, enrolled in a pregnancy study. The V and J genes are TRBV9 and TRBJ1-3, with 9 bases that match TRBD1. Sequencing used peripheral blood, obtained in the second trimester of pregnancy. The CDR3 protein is CASAPGQGYLAGNTIYF. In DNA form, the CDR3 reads TGTGCCAGCGCCCCGGGACAGGGATATTTGGCAGGAAACACCATATATTTT.